The source of this T cell receptor beta chain is a study of T cells after yellow fever vaccination. Findings and limits, study-wide: Researchers cautioned that FACS-sorted repertoires could harbor abundant clonotypes contaminating from the bulk population.

Trimming at V came to 5 bases and at J to 4 bases, leaving 7 bases not matched to a gene. CDR1 is SGHTA and CDR2 is FQGNSA in the germline V gene. This CDR3 comprises 14 residues. TCRdb reprocessed the 5' RACE reads via MiXCR and lists one record per CDR3 protein. The table records 500,000 to 700,000 distinct CDR3 sequences, approximately 21% of them present only once. Note on this clonotype: The antigen is undetermined.

This clonotype was sampled from a man aged 25-45 years who received the YFV17D yellow fever vaccine. The gene calls are TRBV7-2 and TRBJ2-7; 8 nucleotides align to TRBD1. The sample in question was PBMCs, obtained 15 days after the yellow fever booster vaccination. CDR3: CASSPNQGAYEQYF. The CDR3 DNA sequence: TGTGCCAGCAGCCCCAACCAGGGGGCTTACGAGCAGTACTTC. Based on the CDR3 plus reference TRBV7-2 and TRBJ2-7, the full variable domain is GAGVSQSPSNKVTEKGKDVELRCDPISGHTALYWYRQSLGQGLEFLIYFQGNSAPDKSGLPSDRFSAERTGGSVSTLTIQRTQQEDSAVYLCASSPNQGAYEQYFGPGTRLTVT.